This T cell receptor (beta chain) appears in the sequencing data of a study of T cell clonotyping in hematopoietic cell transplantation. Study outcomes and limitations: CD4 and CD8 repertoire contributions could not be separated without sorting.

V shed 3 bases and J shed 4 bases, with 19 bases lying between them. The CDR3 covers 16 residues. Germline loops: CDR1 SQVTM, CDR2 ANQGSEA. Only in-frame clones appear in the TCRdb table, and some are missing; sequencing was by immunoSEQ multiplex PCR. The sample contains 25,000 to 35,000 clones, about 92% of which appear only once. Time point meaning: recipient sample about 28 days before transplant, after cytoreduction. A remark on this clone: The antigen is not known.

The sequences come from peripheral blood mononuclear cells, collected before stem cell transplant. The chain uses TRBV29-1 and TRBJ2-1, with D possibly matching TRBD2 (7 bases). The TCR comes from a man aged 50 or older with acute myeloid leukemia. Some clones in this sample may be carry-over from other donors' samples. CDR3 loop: CSVDSTRGAGYNEQFF. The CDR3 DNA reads TGCAGCGTTGACTCCACTCGGGGGGCCGGGTACAATGAGCAGTTCTTC.